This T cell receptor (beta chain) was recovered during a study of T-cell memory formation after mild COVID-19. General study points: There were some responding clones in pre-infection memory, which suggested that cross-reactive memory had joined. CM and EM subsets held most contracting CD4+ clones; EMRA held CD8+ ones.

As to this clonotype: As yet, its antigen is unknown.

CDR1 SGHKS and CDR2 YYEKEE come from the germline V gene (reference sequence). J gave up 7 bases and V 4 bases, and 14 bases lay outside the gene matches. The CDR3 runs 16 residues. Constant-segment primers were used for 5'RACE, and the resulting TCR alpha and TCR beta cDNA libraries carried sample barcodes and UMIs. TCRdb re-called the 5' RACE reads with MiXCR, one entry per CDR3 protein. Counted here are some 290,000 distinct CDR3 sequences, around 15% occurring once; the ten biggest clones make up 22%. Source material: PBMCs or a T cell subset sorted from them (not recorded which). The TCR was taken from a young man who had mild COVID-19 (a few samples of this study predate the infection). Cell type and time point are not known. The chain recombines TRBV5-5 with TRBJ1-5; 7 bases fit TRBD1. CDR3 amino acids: CASSTGLTGLGQPQHF. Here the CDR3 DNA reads TGTGCCAGCAGCACGGGCCTGACAGGGTTGGGGCAGCCCCAGCATTTT.